The next 25 T cell receptor beta chains were all read from a single sample in a study of blood T cell repertoires in COVID-19. The method was immunoSEQ multiplex PCR; TCRdb's version includes in-frame clones alone and lacks a portion of them. The sample lists roughly 99,000 clones, approximately 80% occurring once. Sequenced input: peripheral blood. These receptor sequences come from an older man with acute or convalescent COVID-19.

This chain links TRBV6-5 with TRBJ2-7; tentative D call: TRBD1 (5 bases). This CDR3 contains 13 residues. V was shortened by 4 bases and J by 3 bases, with 10 bases between the two germline ends. Per the germline V gene, CDR1 is MNHEY and CDR2 is SVGAGI. CDR3 in DNA: TGTGCCAGCAGTTCTACAGGTGACTACGAGCAGTACTTC. Translating gives CASSSTGDYEQYF.

The V call is TRBV19, the J call TRBJ2-3; 9 bases align to TRBD1. The CDR3 spans 15 residues. The V segment lost 3 bases and the J segment 6 bases; nucleotides outside the gene matches: 7. CDR1 is LNHDA, CDR2 SQIVND, per germline (reference sequence). The CDR3 reads CASSISGQGLDTQYF. In DNA, the CDR3 is TGTGCCAGTAGTATCTCGGGACAGGGTTTGGATACGCAGTATTTT. Variable domain in full (rest from reference TRBV19 and TRBJ2-3): DGGITQSPKYLFRKEGQNVTLSCEQNLNHDAMYWYRQDPGQGLRLIYYSQIVNDFQKGDIAEGYSVSREKKESFPLTVTSAQKNPTAFYLCASSISGQGLDTQYFGPGTRLTVL.

V gene TRBV29-1 combines with J gene TRBJ2-1, with D tentatively TRBD2 (6 bases). CDR1 and CDR2 (germline): SQVTM, ANQGSEA. CDR3 size: 11 residues. The germline V and J ends were trimmed by 7 bases and 7 bases, with 11 bases remaining between them. CDR3 DNA sequence: TGCAGCGCACCCGGGGGAAATGAGCAGTTCTTC. Translated, it gives CSAPGGNEQFF.

The chain couples TRBV6-5 to TRBJ1-5, with 7 bases lining up with TRBD1. Looked up from germline, CDR1 is MNHEY and CDR2 is SVGAGI. Trimming removed 6 bases from V and 2 bases from J; junction bases left unmatched: 4. This CDR3 is 14 amino acids long. For the CDR3, the DNA is TGTGCCAGCAGCGACAGGGATGGCAATCAGCCCCAGCATTTT. This gives the protein CASSDRDGNQPQHF.

The V call is TRBV9, the J call TRBJ2-2; D remains ambiguous. The V and J ends lost 1 base and 7 bases respectively, with 14 bases between them. This CDR3 has 15 residues. Germline CDR1 reads SGDLS; CDR2 reads YYNGEE. CDR3 sequence reads: CASSVNLGQVGELFF. CDR3 DNA sequence: TGTGCCAGCAGCGTAAATCTTGGGCAAGTCGGGGAGCTGTTTTTT.

This chain connects TRBV6-5 to TRBJ1-4; 8 bases match TRBD1. The CDR3 spans 15 residues. The junction had 10 bases not matched to a gene; V was cut back by 5 bases and J by 8 bases. CDR1 and CDR2 from the germline V gene are MNHEY and SVGAGI. CDR3: CASSRTGGGWEKLFF. The CDR3 DNA reads as TGTGCCAGCAGTCGTACAGGGGGTGGATGGGAAAAACTGTTTTTT.

The chain employs TRBV7-8 and TRBJ2-3; the D gene is possibly TRBD1 (6 bases). V gave up 5 bases and J gave up 5 bases, with 11 bases separating them. The germline V gene encodes CDR1 SGHVS and CDR2 FQNEAQ. CDR3 length: 13 residues. This CDR3 reads CASSPYRVDTQYF. DNA for the CDR3: TGTGCCAGCAGCCCATACAGGGTAGATACGCAGTATTTT.

The chain joins TRBV6-6 to TRBJ1-3; no reliable D call. V lost 0 bases, J lost 0 bases, and 6 bases lay in between. Per germline, CDR1 MNHNY and CDR2 SVGAGI (reference sequence). The CDR3 consists of 15 residues. CDR3 in amino acids: CASSYSEGSGNTIYF. The CDR3 DNA sequence: TGTGCCAGCAGTTACTCTGAGGGCTCTGGAAACACCATATATTTT.

This chain uses TRBV3-1 (or the pseudogene TRBV3-2) with TRBJ1-5; the D is unclear. CDR1 and CDR2 (germline): LGHDT, YNNKEL (reference sequence). CDR3 length equals 14 residues. With 0 bases removed from V and 3 bases from J, the gap between germline ends came to 6 bases. Here the CDR3 DNA reads TGTGCCAGCAGCCAAGAAGTAGCCAATCAGCCCCAGCATTTT. Protein sequence: CASSQEVANQPQHF.

The chain couples TRBV9 to TRBJ2-1; TRBD2 is a possible D gene (5 bases). Germline values: CDR1 SGDLS, CDR2 YYNGEE. The V and J ends lost 0 bases and 6 bases respectively, with 10 bases between them. The CDR3 totals 14 residues. CDR3 residues: CASSVGGSSNEQFF. CDR3 bases: TGTGCCAGCAGCGTAGGAGGGAGTTCCAATGAGCAGTTCTTC.

The chain couples TRBV5-1 to TRBJ1-1; 7 nucleotides agree with TRBD1. The CDR3 runs 14 residues. V lost 0 bases to trimming and J lost 4 bases; unmatched junction nucleotides: 3. Germline CDR1 is SGHRS and CDR2 is YFSETQ. The CDR3, as DNA: TGCGCCAGCAGCTTGGGGGCAGGGGGCACTGAAGCTTTCTTT. Translated, it gives CASSLGAGGTEAFF.

Here the CDR3 reads CASSIQTGDTQYF. The CDR3 DNA is TGTGCCAGTAGTATTCAGACAGGCGATACGCAGTATTTT. This chain uses TRBV19 with TRBJ2-3; D is possibly TRBD1 (6 bases). The germline CDR1 and CDR2 sequences are LNHDA and SQIVND (reference sequence). The CDR3 length is 13 residues. Trimming took 3 bases from V and 6 from J, leaving 10 bases between them.

The genes are TRBV19 and TRBJ2-3, with 9 bases fitting TRBD2. With V trimmed by 8 bases and J by 1 base, 7 bases remained unmatched. Germline CDR1 is LNHDA and CDR2 is SQIVND (reference sequence). CDR3 size: 15 residues. The CDR3 nucleotides are TGTGCCAGTGCCACGAGCGGGGGGCGCACAGATACGCAGTATTTT. Translation gives CASATSGGRTDTQYF.

This chain joins TRBV5-1 and TRBJ2-3; TRBD2 matches at 12 bases. The CDR3 loop spans 18 amino acids. Germline CDR1 reads SGHRS; CDR2 reads YFSETQ. Trimming took 0 bases from V and 2 from J; bases not matched to a gene: 7. The DNA of the CDR3 is TGCGCCAGCAGCTTGGGAGTAACTAGCGGGGGGAACACAGATACGCAGTATTTT. Encoded protein: CASSLGVTSGGNTDTQYF.

CDR3 coding DNA: TGTGCCAGCATCGTAGGACAGGGAAGGAATTCACCCCTCCACTTT. Its translation is CASIVGQGRNSPLHF. The chain joins TRBV6-5 to TRBJ1-6; 8 positions agree with TRBD1. This CDR3 has 15 residues. Per germline, CDR1 MNHEY and CDR2 SVGAGI. Losses at the gene ends were 7 bases for V and 7 bases for J; bases not matched to a gene: 9.

The chain recombines TRBV13 with TRBJ2-7, with 8 bases fitting TRBD1. CDR3 length: 15 amino acids. With 6 bases clipped from V and 0 bases from J, the junction kept 7 bases outside the gene matches. Germline CDR1 PRHDT, CDR2 FYEKMQ (reference sequence). As DNA, the CDR3 is TGTGCCAGCAGACAGACAGGGGCCAGCTCCTACGAGCAGTACTTC. Translation gives CASRQTGASSYEQYF.

The rearrangement joins TRBV11-2 to TRBJ2-1, with 8 positions matching TRBD1. The CDR3 contains 15 residues. The V gene's germline CDR1 is SGHAT and CDR2 FQNNGV. With V trimmed by 2 bases and J by 6 bases, 6 bases remained unmatched. CDR3 loop: CASSLQGAGGNEQFF. DNA of the CDR3: TGTGCCAGCAGCTTACAGGGGGCGGGCGGCAATGAGCAGTTCTTC.

The V call is TRBV5-4, the J call TRBJ2-2; TRBD1 matches at 8 bases. Per germline, CDR1 SGHNT and CDR2 YYREEE (reference sequence). The CDR3 is made up of 16 amino acids. V lost 2 bases and J lost 0; bases outside the gene matches: 3. The CDR3 DNA follows: TGTGCCAGCAGCTTTCACAGGGGGGCGAACACCGGGGAGCTGTTTTTT. This codes for CASSFHRGANTGELFF.

The V call is TRBV2, the J call TRBJ2-3; 12 positions match TRBD2. The germline CDR1 and CDR2 sequences are SNHLY and FYNNEI. CDR3 length: 16 amino acids. With 6 bases clipped from V and 0 bases from J, the junction kept 4 bases outside the gene matches. The CDR3: CASRQLAGGSTDTQYF. CDR3 DNA: TGTGCCAGCAGACAACTAGCGGGGGGCAGCACAGATACGCAGTATTTT.

This chain links TRBV6-5 with TRBJ1-5; D call uncertain. Trimming pared 6 bases from V and 9 bases from J, leaving 15 bases between. Germline loops: CDR1 MNHEY, CDR2 SVGAGI. CDR3 length: 13 amino acids. DNA of the CDR3: TGTGCCAGCAGACCTCGGGGTCCGGGGCCCCAGCATTTT. Amino acid sequence: CASRPRGPGPQHF.

This chain uses TRBV7-6 with TRBJ1-6; TRBD1 matches at 9 bases. The CDR3 is made up of 15 amino acids. Germline trimming cut 1 base from V and 6 bases from J; bases unmatched to any gene: 1. CDR1 and CDR2 from the germline V gene are SGHVS and FNYEAQ. This CDR3 reads CASSLETGGNSPLHF. CDR3 in DNA: TGTGCCAGCAGCTTAGAGACAGGGGGTAATTCACCCCTCCACTTT.

The chain combines TRBV6-5 with TRBJ1-5; 7 bases fit TRBD1. The germline V gene encodes CDR1 MNHEY and CDR2 SVGAGI. CDR3 length equals 14 residues. The trim removed 8 bases at V and 0 bases at J, leaving 4 bases unmatched. The CDR3 bases are TGTGCCAGCGGGACAGATTATAGCAATCAGCCCCAGCATTTT. Translated: CASGTDYSNQPQHF.

The chain couples TRBV7-9 to TRBJ1-5; D gene uncertain. Trimming cost V 5 bases and J 2 bases, with 22 bases left between them. Germline V lookup: CDR1 SEHNR, CDR2 FQNEAQ (reference sequence). The CDR3 loop spans 18 amino acids. The CDR3 region is CASSPLGWEEAGNQPQHF. The CDR3 coding sequence is TGTGCCAGCAGCCCACTAGGGTGGGAGGAGGCAGGCAATCAGCCCCAGCATTTT.

The chain joins TRBV19 to TRBJ2-1; unclear D gene. Trimming took off 7 bases at V and 3 bases at J, with 10 bases between the two ends. The CDR3 is made up of 13 amino acids. Germline V gene lookup returns CDR1 LNHDA and CDR2 SQIVND (reference sequence). The CDR3 DNA is TGTGCCAGTACCCCCGGTGGCTACAATGAGCAGTTCTTC. Amino acids: CASTPGGYNEQFF.

The V call is TRBV5-6, the J call TRBJ2-3, with 7 bases matching TRBD1. Per germline, CDR1 SGHDT and CDR2 YYEEEE. With 4 bases clipped from V and 0 bases from J, the junction kept 8 bases outside the gene matches. The CDR3 runs 16 residues. The CDR3 region is CASSKRTGSSTDTQYF. CDR3 in DNA: TGTGCCAGCAGCAAAAGGACAGGCTCTAGCACAGATACGCAGTATTTT.